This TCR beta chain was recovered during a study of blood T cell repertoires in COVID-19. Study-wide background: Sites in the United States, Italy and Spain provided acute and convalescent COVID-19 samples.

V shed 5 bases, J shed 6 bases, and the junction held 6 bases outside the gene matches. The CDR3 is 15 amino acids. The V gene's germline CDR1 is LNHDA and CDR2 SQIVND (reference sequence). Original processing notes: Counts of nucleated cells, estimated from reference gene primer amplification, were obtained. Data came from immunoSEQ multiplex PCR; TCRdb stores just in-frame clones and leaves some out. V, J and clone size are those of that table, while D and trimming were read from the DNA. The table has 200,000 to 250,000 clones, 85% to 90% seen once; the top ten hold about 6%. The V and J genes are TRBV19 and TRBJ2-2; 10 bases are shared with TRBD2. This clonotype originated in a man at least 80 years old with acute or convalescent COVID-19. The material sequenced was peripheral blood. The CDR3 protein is CASSPPSGSSGELFF. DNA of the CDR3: TGTGCCAGTAGTCCCCCTAGCGGGAGCTCCGGGGAGCTGTTTTTT.